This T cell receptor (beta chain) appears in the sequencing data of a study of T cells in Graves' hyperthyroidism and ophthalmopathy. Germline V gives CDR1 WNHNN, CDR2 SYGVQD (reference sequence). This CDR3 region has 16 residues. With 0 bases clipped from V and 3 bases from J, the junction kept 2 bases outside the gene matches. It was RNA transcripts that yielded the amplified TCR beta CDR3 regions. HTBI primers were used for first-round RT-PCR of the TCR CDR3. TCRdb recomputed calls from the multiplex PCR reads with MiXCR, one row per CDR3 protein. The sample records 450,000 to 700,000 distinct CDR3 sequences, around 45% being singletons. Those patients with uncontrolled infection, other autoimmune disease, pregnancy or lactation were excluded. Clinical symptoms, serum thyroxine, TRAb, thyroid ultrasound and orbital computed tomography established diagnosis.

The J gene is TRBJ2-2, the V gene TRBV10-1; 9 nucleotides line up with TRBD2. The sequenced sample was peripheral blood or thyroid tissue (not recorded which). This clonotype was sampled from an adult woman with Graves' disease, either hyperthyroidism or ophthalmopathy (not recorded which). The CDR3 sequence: CASSESTSGYTGELFF. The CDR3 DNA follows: TGCGCCAGCAGTGAGTCGACTAGCGGCTACACCGGGGAGCTGTTTTTT.